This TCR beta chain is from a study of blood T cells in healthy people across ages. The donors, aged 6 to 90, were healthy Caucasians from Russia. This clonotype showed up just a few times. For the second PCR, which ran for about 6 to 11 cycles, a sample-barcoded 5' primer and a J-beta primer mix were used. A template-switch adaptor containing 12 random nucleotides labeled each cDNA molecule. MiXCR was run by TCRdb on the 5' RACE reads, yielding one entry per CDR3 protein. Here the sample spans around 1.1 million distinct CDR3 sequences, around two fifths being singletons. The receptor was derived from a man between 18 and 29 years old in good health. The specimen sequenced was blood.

In nucleotides, the CDR3 is TGTGCCAGCAGCGCGCCCCCGGGACTAGCGGGGTTAACCTACAATGAGCAGTTCTTC. This sequence encodes CASSAPPGLAGLTYNEQFF. The chain employs TRBV25-1 and TRBJ2-1; TRBD2 agrees at 13 bases. The CDR3 sequence is 19 residues long. Germline V gene data show CDR1 as MGHDK and CDR2 as SYGVNS. With 6 bases clipped from V and 2 bases from J, the junction kept 13 bases outside the gene matches.